The 30 T cell receptor beta chains below were found in one sample sequenced in a study of shared clonotypes between healthy human individuals. This table comes from immunoSEQ multiplex PCR, and its TCRdb copy is limited to in-frame clones, with some not included. The repertoire includes some 1.4 million clones, roughly 96% of them detected once, and roughly 1.2% sits in the top ten. The sample consisted of naive CD4+ T cells sorted from blood. As to subset: CD45RA+ positively selected. The receptors originated from a young man in good health.

This sequence joins TRBV28 and TRBJ2-7; D possibly corresponds to TRBD2 (8 bases). The V end was cut by 2 bases, the J end by 3 bases, with 20 bases between. CDR3 length equals 17 residues. CDR1 and CDR2 from the germline V gene are MDHEN and SYDVKM. CDR3 sequence (DNA): TGTGCCAGCAGTTTAAGAGGAATTAGCGGGACAGTCTACGAGCAGTACTTC. Protein: CASSLRGISGTVYEQYF.

The chain combines TRBV29-1 with TRBJ2-5; no clear D gene. The V end lost 4 bases, the J end lost 1 base, and 7 bases lay between the germline ends. Germline V gene lookup returns CDR1 SQVTM and CDR2 ANQGSEA. This CDR3 is built from 12 residues. DNA of the CDR3: TGCAGCGTTGGAAAAGGCCAAGAGACCCAGTACTTC. It yields the protein CSVGKGQETQYF.

In this sample, this clone turned up a few times. This chain uses TRBV2 with TRBJ1-5; D uncertain. CDR3 length: 12 residues. V was trimmed by 7 bases and J by 0 bases, leaving 4 bases between them. Germline CDR1 and CDR2: SNHLY and FYNNEI. In DNA form, the CDR3 reads TGTGCCAGCAAGGATAGCAATCAGCCCCAGCATTTT. It yields the protein CASKDSNQPQHF.

The chain couples TRBV9 to TRBJ1-1, with TRBD1 as a possible D gene (5 bases). V dropped 4 bases and J dropped 1 base, with 14 bases sitting between them. The CDR3 extends over 15 amino acids. Looked up from germline, CDR1 is SGDLS and CDR2 is YYNGEE. CDR3 coding DNA: TGTGCCAGCAGCCCAAGGGACGGCTGGAACACTGAAGCTTTCTTT. Its protein is CASSPRDGWNTEAFF.

The chain joins TRBV6-5 to TRBJ2-7; 10 bases map to TRBD2. Germline V gene data show CDR1 as MNHEY and CDR2 as SVGAGI. The CDR3 is made up of 15 amino acids. Trimming took 6 bases from V and 4 from J; bases not matched to a gene: 9. CDR3 sequence reads: CASSRTFSGRYEQYF. The CDR3 coding sequence is TGTGCCAGCAGCCGAACGTTTAGCGGGAGGTACGAGCAGTACTTC.

This rearrangement joins TRBV6-5 to TRBJ1-2, with D unresolved. Germline V gives CDR1 MNHEY, CDR2 SVGAGI. This CDR3 has 16 residues. Trimming took 0 bases from V and 0 from J, leaving 11 bases between them. CDR3 in DNA: TGTGCCAGCAGTTACTCGAGAACAGAACCTAACTATGGCTACACCTTC. Translated: CASSYSRTEPNYGYTF.

This clone has a single count. The CDR3 bases are TGTGCCAGCAGCCAAGATTTATGGGCCAGGCGCACAGATACGCAGTATTTT. Translating it yields CASSQDLWARRTDTQYF. This chain joins TRBV4-2 and TRBJ2-3; D uncertain. The germline CDR1 and CDR2 sequences are LGHNA and YNFKEQ. Between the trimmed V and J ends, which lost 0 bases and 1 base, there was a span of 14 bases. The CDR3 sequence is 17 residues long.

The chain couples TRBV18 to TRBJ1-1; 10 bases line up with TRBD1. Germline V gives CDR1 KGHSH, CDR2 LQKENI. The CDR3 covers 14 residues. With V trimmed by 5 bases and J by 6 bases, 6 bases remained unmatched. Here the CDR3 reads CASSTGQGGAEAFF. As DNA, the CDR3 is TGTGCCAGCTCAACAGGACAGGGGGGCGCTGAAGCTTTCTTT.

With regard to this clone: Within the sample, other DNA sequences also encode this same CDR3. This chain connects TRBV18 to TRBJ2-5, with D hard to call. Trimming took 2 bases from V and 2 from J, leaving 3 bases between them. Germline CDR1 and CDR2: KGHSH and LQKENI. The CDR3 spans 12 residues. This CDR3 is CASSPAQETQYF. The DNA for the CDR3 is TGTGCCAGCTCACCAGCTCAAGAGACCCAGTACTTC.

This chain links TRBV18 with TRBJ2-1; D may be TRBD1 (6 bases). V dropped 8 bases and J dropped 0 bases, with 14 bases sitting between them. The CDR3 sequence is 15 residues long. The germline V gene has CDR1 KGHSH and CDR2 LQKENI. The CDR3 spells CASTGQTSSYNEQFF. DNA of the CDR3: TGTGCCAGCACTGGACAGACGAGCTCCTACAATGAGCAGTTCTTC.

The V and J genes are TRBV11-3 and TRBJ1-1; 7 nucleotides align to TRBD1. Germline trimming cut 4 bases from V and 1 base from J; bases unmatched to any gene: 3. CDR1 and CDR2 (germline): SGHNT, YENEEA. This CDR3 comprises 14 residues. CDR3 bases: TGTGCCAGCAGCTCGCGGACAGGGAACACTGAAGCTTTCTTT. Its translation is CASSSRTGNTEAFF. Combining the CDR3 with reference TRBV11-3 and TRBJ1-1 gives the whole variable domain EAGVVQSPRYKIIEKKQPVAFWCNPISGHNTLYWYLQNLGQGPELLIRYENEEAVDDSQLPKDRFSAERLKGVDSTLKIQPAELGDSAVYLCASSSRTGNTEAFFGQGTRLTVV.

V and J are TRBV5-6 and TRBJ2-7, with 7 bases lining up with TRBD2. The trim removed 5 bases at V and 7 bases at J, leaving 15 bases unmatched. The CDR3 spans 15 residues. Germline V gene data show CDR1 as SGHDT and CDR2 as YYEEEE. CDR3 in DNA: TGTGCCAGCAGGCTCGTGGGGCTAGCGGAGCAGGAGCAGTACTTC. Protein sequence: CASRLVGLAEQEQYF.

The V gene is TRBV28, the J gene TRBJ1-1; tentatively, D is TRBD1 (5 bases). The CDR3 is made up of 15 amino acids. With 5 bases removed from V and 8 bases from J, the gap between germline ends came to 21 bases. Germline CDR1 MDHEN, CDR2 SYDVKM. CDR3 residues: CASSRGVTFKEEAFF. In DNA, the CDR3 is TGTGCCAGCAGTCGGGGGGTTACATTTAAGGAAGAAGCTTTCTTT.

This clone was detected only a few times. The chain recombines TRBV5-1 with TRBJ1-2; D ambiguous. The CDR3 is 12 residues long. From germline, CDR1 is SGHRS and CDR2 YFSETQ. V gave up 4 bases and J gave up 6 bases, with 10 bases separating them. As DNA, the CDR3 is TGCGCCAGCAGCCCGGCGTCCGATGGCTACACCTTC. Its translation: CASSPASDGYTF.

The rearrangement joins TRBV18 to TRBJ2-4, with D possibly matching TRBD2 (5 bases). Per the germline V gene, CDR1 is KGHSH and CDR2 is LQKENI. The CDR3 extends over 16 amino acids. With 4 bases removed from V and 9 bases from J, the gap between germline ends came to 22 bases. The CDR3 reads CASSQELGSLNGIQYF. The DNA for the CDR3 is TGTGCCAGCTCACAGGAGCTGGGGAGTTTGAATGGCATTCAGTACTTC.

The chain recombines TRBV19 with TRBJ2-3; 12 nucleotides line up with TRBD2. Trimming took 6 bases from V and 7 from J; bases not matched to a gene: 17. CDR1 and CDR2 (germline): LNHDA, SQIVND (reference sequence). The CDR3 has 18 residues. DNA for the CDR3: TGTGCCAGTAGGAAGGTAGCTAGCGGGAGGGATACACAATATACGCAGTATTTT. It translates to CASRKVASGRDTQYTQYF.

The chain couples TRBV9 to TRBJ2-2, with D perhaps matching TRBD1 (5 bases). The CDR3 has 13 amino acids. V was cut by 3 bases and J by 8 bases, with 11 bases left in between. Germline assignment: CDR1 SGDLS and CDR2 YYNGEE. CDR3 coding DNA: TGTGCCAGCAGCGACCGTGGGGCAGGGGAGCTGTTTTTT. Translation: CASSDRGAGELFF.

The chain employs TRBV27 and TRBJ2-3; no definite D call. Germline CDR1 and CDR2: MNHEY and SMNVEV (reference sequence). The CDR3 covers 17 residues. Deletions cut 6 bases from V and 0 bases from J, with 19 bases between. This CDR3 is CASSLGLVKFSTDTQYF. The CDR3 bases are TGTGCCAGCAGCTTGGGGTTGGTGAAGTTCAGCACAGATACGCAGTATTTT.

V is TRBV7-9 and J is TRBJ2-1; D not resolved. Trimming stripped 4 bases from V and 5 bases from J, with 18 bases between. CDR1 is SEHNR, CDR2 FQNEAQ, per germline (reference sequence). There are 16 residues in the CDR3. Here the CDR3 reads CASSSRSSSNNNEQFF. The DNA of the CDR3 is TGTGCCAGCAGCTCGCGGTCGAGTAGTAATAACAATGAGCAGTTCTTC.

A remark on this clone: The same CDR3 is also encoded by other DNA sequences in this sample. The chain is built from TRBV15 and TRBJ1-5, with D maybe TRBD1 (5 bases). The CDR3 has 15 residues. Trimming stripped 5 bases from V and 2 bases from J, with 13 bases between. Looked up from germline, CDR1 is LNHNV and CDR2 is YYDKDF (reference sequence). The CDR3 coding sequence is TGTGCCACCAGCCGACCAACAGGTGGCAATCAGCCCCAGCATTTT. This translates into CATSRPTGGNQPQHF.

Details on this clone: The sample holds other DNA sequences that translate to the same CDR3. V is TRBV6-5 and J is TRBJ2-7; 14 nucleotides align to TRBD2. V trimming: 9 bases; J trimming: 5 bases; junction bases outside the gene matches: 3. Germline V CDR1 and CDR2: MNHEY, SVGAGI. There are 13 residues in the CDR3. As DNA, the CDR3 is TGTGCCAGTCGGACTAGCGGGGGGAACGAGCAGTACTTC. Its translation: CASRTSGGNEQYF.

The rearrangement uses TRBV9 and TRBJ2-7; the D is unclear. Germline loops: CDR1 SGDLS, CDR2 YYNGEE. V lost 0 bases and J 3 bases, leaving 10 bases between the germline ends. There are 14 residues in the CDR3. The CDR3 DNA follows: TGTGCCAGCAGCGTAGCAGGAGAGCTCTACGAGCAGTACTTC. Its protein is CASSVAGELYEQYF.

Notes on this clone: A junction end diverges from the germline sequence, so it may reflect a read error. The rearrangement joins TRBV28 to TRBJ2-7; TRBD1 agrees at 7 bases. The V gene's germline CDR1 is MDHEN and CDR2 SYDVKM. The CDR3 extends over 12 amino acids. In DNA form, the CDR3 reads TGTGCCAGCAGTTCGTCCCGGGACAGATTCGGTTTC. Its translation: CASSSSRDRFGF. Complete variable domain (other parts from reference TRBV28 and TRBJ2-7): DVKVTQSSRYLVKRTGEKVFLECVQDMDHENMFWYRQDPGLGLRLIYFSYDVKMKEKGDIPEGYSVSREKKERFSLILESASTNQTSMYLCASSSSRDRFGFGPGTRLTVT.

The rearrangement joins TRBV28 to TRBJ1-5, with 8 nucleotides matching TRBD1. Per the germline V gene, CDR1 is MDHEN and CDR2 is SYDVKM. The CDR3 totals 14 residues. V shed 7 bases, J shed 4 bases, and the junction held 6 bases outside the gene matches. This CDR3 is CASTPTGDNQPQHF. The DNA for the CDR3 is TGTGCCAGCACCCCGACAGGGGATAATCAGCCCCAGCATTTT.

The chain is built from TRBV6-1 and TRBJ2-6; 11 bases agree with TRBD2. The CDR3 loop spans 19 amino acids. J gave up 11 bases and V 2 bases, and 17 bases lay outside the gene matches. Germline CDR1 and CDR2: MNHNS and SASEGT. This chain's CDR3 is CASSENVMVIAGGPDVLTF. CDR3 nucleotide sequence: TGTGCCAGCAGTGAAAACGTCATGGTAATAGCGGGAGGGCCTGACGTCCTGACTTTC.

This chain links TRBV5-6 with TRBJ2-3; 8 bases align to TRBD2. Germline-derived CDR1 and CDR2 are SGHDT and YYEEEE. After removal of 2 bases from V and 3 bases from J, the junction contained 5 bases not matched to a gene. The CDR3 loop spans 15 amino acids. The CDR3 DNA sequence: TGTGCCAGCAGCTTCGGACTAGCAAAGACAGATACGCAGTATTTT. Protein: CASSFGLAKTDTQYF.

The chain carries TRBV27 and TRBJ2-1, with 13 bases fitting TRBD2. Germline V lookup: CDR1 MNHEY, CDR2 SMNVEV (reference sequence). This CDR3 comprises 18 residues. V shed 0 bases and J 7 bases; nucleotides not matched to a gene: 9. CDR3 protein: CASSLSARTSGSFNEQFF. CDR3 in DNA: TGTGCCAGCAGTTTATCCGCCCGGACTAGCGGGAGCTTTAATGAGCAGTTCTTC.

The chain joins TRBV18 to TRBJ1-4, with 8 bases fitting TRBD1. Germline CDR1 and CDR2: KGHSH and LQKENI. Trimming at V came to 4 bases and at J to 6 bases, leaving 4 bases not matched to a gene. This CDR3 is built from 14 residues. The CDR3 DNA reads TGTGCCAGCTCACGGACAGGGAACGATGAAAAACTGTTTTTT. As protein: CASSRTGNDEKLFF.

J is TRBJ2-5 and V is TRBV12-5; perhaps TRBD1 as D (6 bases). The V end was cut by 7 bases, the J end by 5 bases, with 20 bases between. Germline CDR1 reads LGHNT; CDR2 reads FRNRAP. The CDR3 covers 15 residues. The CDR3 region is CASAPTGLRSETQYF. The CDR3 nucleotides read TGTGCTAGTGCCCCTACAGGGTTGAGATCCGAGACCCAGTACTTC.

J is TRBJ2-5 and V is TRBV7-2; the D gene is possibly TRBD2 (6 bases). The CDR3 length is 14 residues. The germline V gene has CDR1 SGHTA and CDR2 FQGNSA. V lost 4 bases and J 3 bases, leaving 12 bases between the germline ends. The CDR3 DNA is TGTGCCAGCAGCTATCGGCGACTAGAAGAGACCCAGTACTTC. It translates to CASSYRRLEETQYF. Complete variable domain (other parts from reference TRBV7-2 and TRBJ2-5): GAGVSQSPSNKVTEKGKDVELRCDPISGHTALYWYRQSLGQGLEFLIYFQGNSAPDKSGLPSDRFSAERTGGSVSTLTIQRTQQEDSAVYLCASSYRRLEETQYFGPGTRLLVL.